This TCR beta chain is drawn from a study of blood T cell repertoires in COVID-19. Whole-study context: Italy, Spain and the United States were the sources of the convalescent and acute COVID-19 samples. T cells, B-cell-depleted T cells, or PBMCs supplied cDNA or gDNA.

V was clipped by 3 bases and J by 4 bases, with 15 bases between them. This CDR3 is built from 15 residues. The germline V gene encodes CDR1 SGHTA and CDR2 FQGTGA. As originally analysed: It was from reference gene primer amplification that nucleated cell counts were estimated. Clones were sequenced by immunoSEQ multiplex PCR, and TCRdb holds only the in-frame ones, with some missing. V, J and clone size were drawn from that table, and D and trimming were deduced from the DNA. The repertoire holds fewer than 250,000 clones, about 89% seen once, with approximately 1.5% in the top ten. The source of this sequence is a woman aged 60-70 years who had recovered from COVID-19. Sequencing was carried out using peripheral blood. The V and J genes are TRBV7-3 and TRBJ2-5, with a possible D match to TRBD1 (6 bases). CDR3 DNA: TGTGCCAGCAGCTTCGCAGGGGTTTTGGGAGAGACCCAGTACTTC. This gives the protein CASSFAGVLGETQYF.